Listed here are 24 T cell receptor beta chains from one sample, sequenced in a study of blood T cell repertoires in COVID-19. The protocol was immunoSEQ multiplex PCR, while the TCRdb copy is restricted to in-frame clones and leaves out a portion. Among roughly 250,000 clones listed, over 75% were seen once. Material for sequencing was peripheral blood. The receptors here all came from a human donor in a cohort sampled during active COVID-19.

V usage is TRBV7-6 and J usage is TRBJ2-1; TRBD1 agrees at 8 bases. The CDR3 is 17 residues long. Germline-derived CDR1 and CDR2 are SGHVS and FNYEAQ. J lost 0 bases, V lost 2 bases, and 6 bases had no gene match. CDR3 bases: TGTGCCAGCAGCTTAATGTCAGGACAGGGCTCCTACAATGAGCAGTTCTTC. Translating it yields CASSLMSGQGSYNEQFF.

The chain couples TRBV19 to TRBJ2-1; 8 positions match TRBD1. The CDR3 length is 16 residues. V lost 5 bases to trimming and J lost 0 bases; unmatched junction nucleotides: 6. Germline-derived CDR1 and CDR2 are LNHDA and SQIVND (reference sequence). The CDR3 DNA reads as TGTGCCAGTAGTGGAAGGACAGGGAGCTCCTACAATGAGCAGTTCTTC. It codes for CASSGRTGSSYNEQFF. The full variable domain, with the rest looked up from reference TRBV19 and TRBJ2-1, is DGGITQSPKYLFRKEGQNVTLSCEQNLNHDAMYWYRQDPGQGLRLIYYSQIVNDFQKGDIAEGYSVSREKKESFPLTVTSAQKNPTAFYLCASSGRTGSSYNEQFFGPGTRLTVL.

The rearrangement links TRBV15 to TRBJ2-5, with TRBD2 identical over 8 bases. The CDR3 is made up of 17 amino acids. CDR1 LNHNV and CDR2 YYDKDF come from the germline V gene (reference sequence). The junction had 11 bases not matched to a gene; V was cut back by 1 base and J by 4 bases. The CDR3 sequence is CATSRGGTSGIGETQYF. The DNA for the CDR3 is TGTGCCACCAGCAGAGGCGGGACTAGTGGCATAGGAGAGACCCAGTACTTC. Together with reference TRBV15 and TRBJ2-5, the CDR3 gives the full variable domain: DAMVIQNPRYQVTQFGKPVTLSCSQTLNHNVMYWYQQKSSQAPKLLFHYYDKDFNNEADTPDNFQSRRPNTSFCFLDIRSPGLGDTAMYLCATSRGGTSGIGETQYFGPGTRLLVL.

This rearrangement joins TRBV7-3 to TRBJ2-1; 8 bases are shared with TRBD2. The germline V gene has CDR1 SGHTA and CDR2 FQGTGA. V dropped 5 bases and J dropped 6; count of bases not matched to a gene: 12. The CDR3 runs 16 residues. The CDR3 reads CASSRGKVAGPNEQFF. The DNA of the CDR3 is TGTGCCAGCAGCCGCGGTAAGGTAGCGGGGCCCAATGAGCAGTTCTTC.

This clone was detected once. J is TRBJ2-7 and V is TRBV7-2; 9 bases are shared with TRBD1. CDR1 is SGHTA and CDR2 is FQGNSA in the germline V gene. CDR3 size: 15 residues. V lost 6 bases, J lost 4 bases, and 10 bases stayed unmatched. The chain's CDR3 is CASRPTGGASYEQYF. CDR3 DNA: TGTGCCAGCAGACCCACAGGGGGCGCATCATACGAGCAGTACTTC.

The CDR3 spells CASSIGTGGGTEAFF. CDR3 nucleotides: TGCGCCAGCAGCATAGGGACAGGGGGTGGCACTGAAGCTTTCTTT. This rearrangement joins TRBV10-1 to TRBJ1-1; 11 bases line up with TRBD1. Germline V lookup: CDR1 WNHNN, CDR2 SYGVQD (reference sequence). With V trimmed by 6 bases and J by 4 bases, 7 bases remained unmatched. The CDR3 is 15 residues long.

The CDR3 DNA sequence: TGTGCCAGCGGGACAGGGGGTGACACCGGGGAGCTGTTTTTT. Amino acids: CASGTGGDTGELFF. V is TRBV3-1 (or the pseudogene TRBV3-2) and J is TRBJ2-2; TRBD1 aligns across 11 bases. The CDR3 extends over 14 amino acids. V lost 8 bases, J lost 3 bases, and 2 bases stayed unmatched. Germline loops: CDR1 LGHDT, CDR2 YNNKEL (reference sequence).

This clone was picked up one time. The gene calls are TRBV11-3 and TRBJ2-2, with 12 bases aligning to TRBD1. The J segment lost 8 bases and the V segment lost 4 bases, leaving 14 bases of the junction unmatched. Germline CDR1 reads SGHNT; CDR2 reads YENEEA. CDR3 size: 18 residues. CDR3 amino acids: CASSSSPGTGGERGELFF. CDR3 DNA sequence: TGTGCCAGCAGCTCCTCTCCCGGGACAGGGGGCGAAAGGGGGGAGCTGTTTTTT.

The J gene is TRBJ2-5, the V gene TRBV18; TRBD1 aligns across 8 bases. The CDR3 contains 15 residues. V shed 0 bases, J shed 3 bases, and the junction held 3 bases outside the gene matches. Per the germline V gene, CDR1 is KGHSH and CDR2 is LQKENI. The CDR3 loop reads CASSPPRTGKETQYF. CDR3 coding DNA: TGTGCCAGCTCACCACCGCGGACAGGGAAAGAGACCCAGTACTTC.

The CDR3: CASRRTGHFTDTQYF. CDR3 DNA: TGTGCCAGCAGACGCACGGGTCACTTCACAGATACGCAGTATTTT. This chain links TRBV5-8 with TRBJ2-3; D remains ambiguous. The CDR3 spans 15 residues. V was clipped by 5 bases and J by 2 bases, with 15 bases between them. Germline V gene lookup returns CDR1 SGHTS and CDR2 YDEGEE.

This chain joins TRBV20-1 and TRBJ1-2, with unresolved D. Between the trimmed V and J ends, which lost 3 bases and 5 bases, there was a span of 13 bases. CDR3 length: 13 amino acids. CDR1 and CDR2 from the germline V gene are DFQATT and SNEGSKA (reference sequence). The CDR3 DNA is TGCAGTGCTAGTGTCGGGTATGGGTATGGCTACACCTTC. Translation: CSASVGYGYGYTF.

This clone was observed a handful of times. The genes are TRBV29-1 and TRBJ1-5; D gene ambiguous. CDR3 length: 14 residues. The V and J ends lost 6 bases and 0 bases respectively, with 12 bases between them. From germline, CDR1 is SQVTM and CDR2 ANQGSEA. CDR3 amino acids: CSVGENDSNQPQHF. The CDR3 DNA reads TGCAGCGTCGGGGAAAACGATAGCAATCAGCCCCAGCATTTT.

The chain has TRBV18 and TRBJ2-7, with 9 nucleotides matching TRBD1. Trimming took 3 bases from V and 5 from J; bases not matched to a gene: 5. CDR3 length: 14 amino acids. Per germline, CDR1 KGHSH and CDR2 LQKENI. The CDR3 DNA reads TGTGCCAGCTCACCCGTGGGACAGGGTCACGAGCAGTACTTC. Amino acid sequence: CASSPVGQGHEQYF.

This chain connects TRBV5-5 to TRBJ1-3; no reliable D call. Germline V gene lookup returns CDR1 SGHKS and CDR2 YYEKEE (reference sequence). Between the trimmed V and J ends, which lost 6 bases and 2 bases, there was a span of 15 bases. The CDR3 is 15 residues long. CDR3 in DNA: TGTGCCAGCATCCTGCCGGGTACGCCTGGAAACACCATATATTTT. Amino acids: CASILPGTPGNTIYF.

V usage is TRBV19 and J usage is TRBJ1-1, with a possible D match to TRBD1 (6 bases). This CDR3 spans 16 amino acids. The germline V gene encodes CDR1 LNHDA and CDR2 SQIVND (reference sequence). Trimming removed 6 bases from V and 5 bases from J, with 22 bases in between. The CDR3 nucleotides are TGTGCCAGTAGGCCAACAGGGTATGGAGGCAATACTGAAGCTTTCTTT. Protein: CASRPTGYGGNTEAFF. Looking up the rest from reference TRBV19 and TRBJ1-1 gives the full variable domain: DGGITQSPKYLFRKEGQNVTLSCEQNLNHDAMYWYRQDPGQGLRLIYYSQIVNDFQKGDIAEGYSVSREKKESFPLTVTSAQKNPTAFYLCASRPTGYGGNTEAFFGQGTRLTVV.

The chain is built from TRBV19 and TRBJ2-4, with 7 bases lining up with TRBD1. Per the germline V gene, CDR1 is LNHDA and CDR2 is SQIVND (reference sequence). The CDR3 is 15 amino acids. The trim removed 4 bases at V and 3 bases at J, leaving 6 bases unmatched. CDR3 in amino acids: CASSTPRGLKNIQYF. The CDR3 nucleotides read TGTGCCAGTAGTACGCCAAGGGGGCTCAAAAACATTCAGTACTTC.

This clone was seen a few times. The rearrangement joins TRBV4-1 to TRBJ2-1; maybe TRBD2 (6 bases). Germline V CDR1 and CDR2: MGHRA, YSYEKL. V dropped 3 bases and J dropped 2 bases, with 11 bases sitting between them. The CDR3 totals 15 residues. Here the CDR3 DNA reads TGCGCCAGCAGCCAGGGACTTTGGGCCTACAATGAGCAGTTCTTC. As protein: CASSQGLWAYNEQFF.

This chain joins TRBV7-6 and TRBJ2-1; D unresolved. V was shortened by 5 bases and J by 5 bases, with 4 bases between the two germline ends. In germline, CDR1 is SGHVS, CDR2 FNYEAQ. This CDR3 is 11 amino acids long. CDR3 DNA sequence: TGTGCCAGCAGCCTAAACAATGAGCAGTTCTTC. Translation gives CASSLNNEQFF. Drawing the rest from reference TRBV7-6 and TRBJ2-1, the complete variable domain is GAGVSQSPRYKVTKRGQDVALRCDPISGHVSLYWYRQALGQGPEFLTYFNYEAQQDKSGLPNDRFSAERPEGSISTLTIQRTEQRDSAMYRCASSLNNEQFFGPGTRLTVL.

This clone has just one count. The chain couples TRBV27 to TRBJ2-7; 10 nucleotides line up with TRBD2. In germline, CDR1 is MNHEY, CDR2 SMNVEV (reference sequence). The CDR3 totals 14 residues. Germline trimming cut 6 bases from V and 3 bases from J; bases unmatched to any gene: 5. The CDR3 DNA reads TGTGCCAGCAGGGGACTAGCGCGAGGCTACGAGCAGTACTTC. As protein: CASRGLARGYEQYF.

The chain couples TRBV19 to TRBJ1-1; 7 bases align to TRBD1. This CDR3 spans 15 amino acids. In germline, CDR1 is LNHDA, CDR2 SQIVND (reference sequence). The J segment lost 4 bases and the V segment lost 9 bases, leaving 14 bases of the junction unmatched. The CDR3 is CASKEFGDRATEAFF. In DNA, the CDR3 is TGTGCCAGCAAGGAGTTCGGAGACAGGGCCACTGAAGCTTTCTTT.

This chain joins TRBV24-1 and TRBJ2-3; TRBD2 matches at 7 bases. J was trimmed by 6 bases and V by 2 bases; bases with no gene match: 10. CDR3 length: 16 residues. Germline V gives CDR1 KGHDR, CDR2 SFDVKD. The CDR3 nucleotides read TGTGCCACCAGTGATTCCCAAGCGGGGAGGTCGGATACGCAGTATTTT. Its protein is CATSDSQAGRSDTQYF.

The chain links TRBV28 to TRBJ1-5, with 9 bases that match TRBD1. Germline values: CDR1 MDHEN, CDR2 SYDVKM. The CDR3 spans 19 residues. With 4 bases clipped from V and 0 bases from J, the junction kept 13 bases outside the gene matches. The CDR3 reads CASSWVKFRDRDSNQPQHF. As DNA, the CDR3 is TGTGCCAGCAGTTGGGTCAAATTTCGGGACAGGGATAGCAATCAGCCCCAGCATTTT.

The chain couples TRBV5-1 to TRBJ1-2; tentative D call: TRBD1 (5 bases). Germline lookup yields CDR1 SGHRS and CDR2 YFSETQ. The length of the CDR3 is 15 residues. With 2 bases removed from V and 3 bases from J, the gap between germline ends came to 14 bases. The CDR3 loop is CASSLRPGTDYGYTF. DNA for the CDR3: TGCGCCAGCAGCTTAAGACCCGGGACTGACTATGGCTACACCTTC.

Details on this clone: Within the sample, other DNA sequences also encode this same CDR3. This chain uses TRBV18 with TRBJ2-2; 9 nucleotides line up with TRBD1. CDR1 KGHSH and CDR2 LQKENI come from the germline V gene. There are 16 residues in the CDR3. With V trimmed by 6 bases and J by 0 bases, 5 bases remained unmatched. The CDR3 sequence is CASSPTGGANTGELFF. The CDR3 coding sequence is TGTGCCAGCTCGCCCACAGGGGGCGCGAACACCGGGGAGCTGTTTTTT. Supplemented by reference TRBV18 and TRBJ2-2, the full variable domain reads NAGVMQNPRHLVRRRGQEARLRCSPMKGHSHVYWYRQLPEEGLKFMVYLQKENIIDESGMPKERFSAEFPKEGPSILRIQQVVRGDSAAYFCASSPTGGANTGELFFGEGSRLTVL.